What follows describes a single T cell receptor beta chain. This specimen belongs to a study of control samples from healthy donors and cancer patients. CDR1 and CDR2 (germline): SGHRS, YFSETQ. The CDR3 is 15 residues long. Unmatched junction bases numbered 6, after V lost 3 bases and J lost 7 bases. Using immunoSEQ multiplex PCR, the repertoire was profiled, and TCRdb retains in-frame clones only, with some absent. The sample records more than 90,000 clones, about 89% being singletons. The chain links TRBV5-1 to TRBJ2-1; 11 bases align to TRBD2. Sequenced: blood. This TCR was recovered from a man between 25 and 39 years old in good health. CDR3 residues: CASSSTSGMGNEQFF. The CDR3 DNA reads TGCGCCAGCAGCTCGACTAGCGGGATGGGGAATGAGCAGTTCTTC.